The rows below give T cell receptor beta chains drawn from one sample of a study of blood T cell repertoires in COVID-19. The data were produced by immunoSEQ multiplex PCR, yet TCRdb's version contains in-frame clones alone and is incomplete. The sample lists 130,000 to 150,000 clones; roughly 90% were seen once. Sequencing was done on a sample of peripheral blood. The receptors originated from a human donor in a cohort sampled during active COVID-19. Both conserved end residues are part of each CDR3. A D gene is named only where the DNA matches it firmly. Expanded clones are given a class, and other clones once, few, many or no size at all.

clone size | J gene | V gene | D gene | CDR3 protein | CDR3 DNA
once | TRBJ1-2 | TRBV7-2 | - | CASSWGETYGYTF | TGTGCCAGCAGCTGGGGGGAGACCTATGGCTACACCTTC
- | TRBJ2-2 | TRBV5-8 | TRBD1 | CASTHRGRNTGELFF | TGTGCCAGCACTCACAGGGGAAGGAACACCGGGGAGCTGTTTTTT
- | TRBJ1-2 | TRBV29-1 | - | CSVEERTYGYTF | TGCAGCGTTGAAGAGAGAACCTATGGCTACACCTTC
- | TRBJ1-1 | TRBV10-3 | - | CAISEAPRRAFF | TGTGCCATCAGTGAGGCCCCTCGGAGAGCTTTCTTT
- | TRBJ2-2 | TRBV28 | - | CASRPRGPSNTGELFF | TGTGCCAGCAGACCCCGGGGTCCTTCCAACACCGGGGAGCTGTTTTTT
- | TRBJ1-2 | TRBV6-5 | - | CASSPGQNYGYTF | TGTGCCAGCAGTCCCGGACAGAACTATGGCTACACCTTC
- | TRBJ1-1 | TRBV6-5 | - | CASSNRGRRTEAFF | TGTGCCAGCAGTAACCGAGGGAGGCGCACTGAAGCTTTCTTT
- | TRBJ2-7 | TRBV6-2/TRBV6-3 | TRBD1 | CASSYARGTGVEQYF | TGTGCCAGCAGTTACGCTCGGGGGACAGGGGTCGAGCAGTACTTC
- | TRBJ2-6 | TRBV15 | - | CATHAAGANVLTF | TGTGCCACCCACGCGGCTGGGGCCAACGTCCTGACTTTC
- | TRBJ2-7 | TRBV5-1 | TRBD2 | CASSLAPLAGANLPEQYF | TGCGCCAGCAGCTTGGCCCCCCTAGCGGGAGCCAACCTACCCGAGCAGTACTTC
- | TRBJ1-2 | TRBV5-4 | TRBD1 | CATQEGQGASYGYTF | TGTGCCACCCAAGAGGGACAGGGGGCTAGCTATGGCTACACCTTC
few | TRBJ1-6 | TRBV30 | - | CAWRGPGGSSPLHF | TGTGCCTGGAGAGGCCCGGGTGGGAGTTCACCCCTCCACTTT
- | TRBJ1-2 | TRBV7-9 | TRBD1 | CASSPDRREGYTF | TGTGCCAGCAGCCCGGACAGGCGAGAAGGCTACACCTTC
- | TRBJ1-3 | TRBV7-2 | - | CASSSEGLEGNTIYF | TGTGCCAGCAGTTCCGAGGGCTTGGAGGGGAACACCATATATTTT
- | TRBJ1-1 | TRBV18 | TRBD1 | CASSRGTGGMNTEAFF | TGTGCCAGCTCCCGAGGGACAGGGGGCATGAACACTGAAGCTTTCTTT
- | TRBJ2-2 | TRBV28 | TRBD2 | CASRAGLAYNGELFF | TGTGCCAGCAGAGCGGGACTAGCGTATAACGGGGAGCTGTTTTTT
- | TRBJ2-5 | TRBV5-6 | TRBD2 | CASSLAAGRAETQYF | TGTGCCAGCAGCTTGGCGGCGGGGAGGGCAGAGACCCAGTACTTC
- | TRBJ2-3 | TRBV7-2 | TRBD2 | CASSLIWLAGGDTQYF | TGTGCCAGCAGCTTAATCTGGCTAGCGGGAGGAGATACGCAGTATTTT
- | TRBJ2-7 | TRBV10-3 | - | CAISSRDEQYF | TGTGCCATCAGTAGCCGGGACGAGCAGTACTTC
- | TRBJ2-1 | TRBV5-5 | - | CASSSLEGIWDEQFF | TGTGCCAGCAGCTCCCTGGAGGGGATCTGGGATGAGCAGTTCTTC
- | TRBJ2-5 | TRBV7-2 | TRBD1 | CASSTRTGGNQETQYF | TGTGCCAGCAGCACGAGGACAGGGGGCAATCAAGAGACCCAGTACTTC
- | TRBJ1-6 | TRBV4-1 | TRBD1 | CASSQAGGTGYSPLHF | TGCGCCAGCAGCCAAGCCGGAGGGACAGGGTACTCACCCCTCCACTTT
- | TRBJ2-5 | TRBV29-1 | - | CSVGHGQRTQYF | TGCAGCGTTGGGCATGGGCAACGGACCCAGTACTTC